These 20 T cell receptor beta chains were sequenced from one sample in a study of T cells after yellow fever vaccination. TCRdb used MiXCR to reprocess the 5' RACE reads, holding one entry per CDR3 protein. The data hold approximately 140,000 distinct CDR3 sequences, with roughly 8.2% observed a single time. Sequenced material: CD4+ T cells sorted from PBMCs, taken 5 days after the yellow fever booster vaccination. These receptors were taken from a man in his thirties or forties who received the YFV17D yellow fever vaccine.

This clonotype was counted at least ten times. The J gene is TRBJ2-3, the V gene TRBV20-1; weak D call: TRBD1 (6 bases). Trimming left V 5 bases short and J 0 bases short, with 9 bases between. CDR3 size: 13 residues. Germline-derived CDR1 and CDR2 are DFQATT and SNEGSKA (reference sequence). The CDR3 loop is CSAGGQSTDTQYF. As DNA, the CDR3 is TGCAGTGCTGGGGGACAAAGCACAGATACGCAGTATTTT.

Ten or more counts support this clonotype. This chain uses TRBV28 with TRBJ2-2; D possibly matches TRBD1 or TRBD2 (5 bases each). V dropped 7 bases and J dropped 9 bases, with 21 bases sitting between them. This CDR3 contains 15 residues. From germline, CDR1 is MDHEN and CDR2 SYDVKM. The CDR3 is CASKPGPQTVRELFF. The CDR3 bases are TGTGCCAGCAAACCGGGACCTCAAACGGTCCGGGAGCTGTTTTTT.

There are many counts of this clonotype. The genes are TRBV24-1 and TRBJ2-3; D is unresolved. CDR3 length: 16 residues. The ends were cut back, 0 bases at V and 4 bases at J, with 13 bases in the middle. CDR1 is KGHDR, CDR2 SFDVKD, per germline. The CDR3 loop is CATSDLVIGAPDTQYF. The DNA for the CDR3 is TGTGCCACCAGTGATTTGGTCATAGGTGCGCCAGATACGCAGTATTTT.

On this clonotype itself: A read error may be the cause here, since a much bigger clone is one base away. The J gene is TRBJ2-7, the V gene TRBV4-3, with 7 bases aligning to TRBD1. With V trimmed by 3 bases and J by 3 bases, 8 bases remained unmatched. The CDR3 sequence is 15 residues long. Germline CDR1 LGHNA, CDR2 YSLEER. CDR3 nucleotides: TGCGCCAGCAGCCAGGCGACAGGGAGACGCTACGAGCAGTACTTC. Translated: CASSQATGRRYEQYF.

Only a few counts were recorded for this clonotype. The V call is TRBV6-5, the J call TRBJ1-1; D uncertain. V was clipped by 2 bases and J by 0 bases, with 10 bases between them. This CDR3 has 15 amino acids. Germline loops: CDR1 MNHEY, CDR2 SVGAGI. CDR3 residues: CASSYRAPLNTEAFF. The CDR3 coding sequence is TGTGCCAGCAGTTACAGGGCACCTCTGAACACTGAAGCTTTCTTT.

There are many counts of this clonotype. The rearrangement links TRBV7-2 to TRBJ1-5; 8 nucleotides line up with TRBD1. Germline CDR1 and CDR2: SGHTA and FQGNSA. V dropped 5 bases and J dropped 3; count of bases not matched to a gene: 6. This CDR3 contains 15 residues. The CDR3 reads CASSPRTGNNQPQHF. The CDR3 bases are TGTGCCAGCAGCCCGCGGACAGGGAACAATCAGCCCCAGCATTTT.

This clonotype occurred many times. The chain joins TRBV6-2 or TRBV6-3 to TRBJ1-2; D is undetermined. Looked up from germline, CDR1 is MNHEY and CDR2 is SVGEGT. V lost 6 bases, J lost 4 bases, and 12 bases lay in between. The CDR3 has 13 residues. The CDR3 loop reads CASRTVFLYGYTF. CDR3 nucleotide sequence: TGTGCCAGCAGGACGGTCTTCCTCTATGGCTACACCTTC.

This clonotype was seen repeatedly, ten times or more. The chain couples TRBV20-1 to TRBJ2-6, with TRBD1 as a possible D gene (6 bases). The CDR3 spans 14 residues. CDR1 is DFQATT, CDR2 SNEGSKA, per germline (reference sequence). Trimming took 5 bases from V and 2 from J, leaving 10 bases between them. The CDR3 sequence: CSASTGPGANVLTF. The CDR3 DNA reads as TGCAGTGCTTCTACAGGGCCTGGGGCCAACGTCCTGACTTTC.

The table lists this clonotype with a few counts. The rearrangement joins TRBV11-2 to TRBJ2-1; tentatively, D is TRBD2 (5 bases). Germline V gives CDR1 SGHAT, CDR2 FQNNGV. This CDR3 is 19 amino acids long. Trimming shortened V by 2 bases and J by 2 bases, and 22 bases separated the two germline ends. The CDR3 is CASSLRFVGRAHPYNEQFF. CDR3 nucleotide sequence: TGTGCCAGCAGCTTAAGGTTTGTTGGGCGGGCGCACCCCTACAATGAGCAGTTCTTC.

This clonotype has only a few counts. The chain has TRBV7-2 and TRBJ2-7; 13 bases agree with TRBD2. V was clipped by 4 bases and J by 1 base; unmatched bases: 1. The CDR3 is made up of 15 amino acids. Per germline, CDR1 SGHTA and CDR2 FQGNSA. The chain's CDR3 is CASSWTSGGSYEQYF. CDR3 DNA: TGTGCCAGCAGCTGGACTAGCGGGGGTTCCTACGAGCAGTACTTC. Full variable domain (missing parts from reference TRBV7-2 and TRBJ2-7): GAGVSQSPSNKVTEKGKDVELRCDPISGHTALYWYRQSLGQGLEFLIYFQGNSAPDKSGLPSDRFSAERTGGSVSTLTIQRTQQEDSAVYLCASSWTSGGSYEQYFGPGTRLTVT.

This clonotype was counted ten times or more. This chain joins TRBV20-1 and TRBJ2-3; D tentatively reads TRBD1 or TRBD2 (5 bases each). V lost 4 bases and J lost 6, with 14 bases in between. Germline-derived CDR1 and CDR2 are DFQATT and SNEGSKA (reference sequence). The CDR3 has 13 residues. The chain's CDR3 is CSAKLGTRDTQYF. CDR3 DNA sequence: TGCAGTGCTAAGCTAGGGACGAGGGATACGCAGTATTTT.

Ten or more counts support this clonotype. CDR3 nucleotides: TGTGCCAGCAGCCCTCGAAGGGGCACAGATACGCAGTATTTT. Translated, it gives CASSPRRGTDTQYF. The rearrangement uses TRBV7-2 and TRBJ2-3; D ambiguous. The CDR3 covers 14 residues. Deletions cut 5 bases from V and 1 base from J, with 10 bases between. CDR1 and CDR2 from the germline V gene are SGHTA and FQGNSA.

This clonotype was counted ten times or more. The rearrangement uses TRBV9 and TRBJ2-1; tentatively, D is TRBD2 (6 bases). Per germline, CDR1 SGDLS and CDR2 YYNGEE. V dropped 3 bases and J dropped 0 bases, with 13 bases sitting between them. The CDR3 has 16 amino acids. The CDR3 is CASSGGLFSSYNEQFF. The CDR3 nucleotides read TGTGCCAGCAGCGGGGGACTCTTTAGCTCCTACAATGAGCAGTTCTTC.

Many counts were recorded for this clonotype. This sequence joins TRBV12-3 or TRBV12-4 and TRBJ2-7, with a weak D call TRBD2 (5 bases). Trimming shortened V by 2 bases and J by 1 base, and 12 bases separated the two germline ends. The CDR3 totals 15 residues. Here the CDR3 reads CASSLIRGTSYEQYF. The CDR3 DNA is TGTGCCAGCAGTTTAATTCGGGGAACTTCCTACGAGCAGTACTTC.

This clonotype has at least ten counts. The chain uses TRBV20-1 and TRBJ2-7; possibly TRBD1 for D (6 bases). The CDR3 sequence is 14 residues long. Per germline, CDR1 DFQATT and CDR2 SNEGSKA (reference sequence). Deletions cut 5 bases from V and 3 bases from J, with 17 bases between. DNA for the CDR3: TGCAGTGCTGGGTCCCGGGACACCATCTACGAGCAGTACTTC. Its protein is CSAGSRDTIYEQYF.

This clonotype was counted at least ten times. CDR3 region: CASSPPLNEQFF. The CDR3 DNA reads as TGTGCCAGCTCACCACCACTAAATGAGCAGTTCTTC. The chain combines TRBV18 with TRBJ2-1; D gene unclear. Per germline, CDR1 KGHSH and CDR2 LQKENI. V shed 0 bases and J shed 7 bases, with 4 bases lying between them. This CDR3 is 12 amino acids long.

This clonotype was seen repeatedly, ten times or more. The chain links TRBV20-1 to TRBJ2-5; no definite D call. CDR1 is DFQATT, CDR2 SNEGSKA, per germline (reference sequence). Trimming removed 0 bases from V and 5 bases from J, with 4 bases in between. The CDR3 loop spans 11 amino acids. The CDR3 region is CSARDGETQYF. Written as DNA, the CDR3 is TGCAGTGCTAGAGATGGGGAGACCCAGTACTTC.

V gene TRBV3-1 combines with J gene TRBJ2-6, with D possibly being TRBD2 (7 bases). The germline V gene has CDR1 LGHDT and CDR2 YNNKEL (reference sequence). Trimming stripped 0 bases from V and 3 bases from J, with 12 bases between. The CDR3 is 17 amino acids. The CDR3 here is CASSQDGRGLGANVLTF. The CDR3 DNA follows: TGTGCCAGCAGCCAAGATGGGCGGGGGCTTGGGGCCAACGTCCTGACTTTC.

In its sample, this clonotype was seen many times. This chain links TRBV5-1 with TRBJ2-4; a weak D match, TRBD2 (6 bases). Germline-derived CDR1 and CDR2 are SGHRS and YFSETQ. The CDR3 length is 16 residues. V lost 4 bases to trimming and J lost 3 bases, with 17 bases between them. This CDR3 reads CASSPEPGEVKNIQYF. The CDR3, as DNA: TGCGCCAGCAGCCCGGAGCCGGGAGAGGTCAAAAACATTCAGTACTTC.

In this sample, this clonotype turned up many times. The V and J genes are TRBV20-1 and TRBJ2-7; D is undetermined. V lost 0 bases to trimming and J lost 5 bases, with 5 bases between them. Germline V CDR1 and CDR2: DFQATT, SNEGSKA (reference sequence). The CDR3 has 11 residues. CDR3 amino acids: CSARDTHEQYF. CDR3 bases: TGCAGTGCTAGAGATACTCACGAGCAGTACTTC.